This T cell receptor (beta chain) was profiled in a study of T-cell memory formation after mild COVID-19 (dated by TCRdb to the early 2020s). Study-wide context: Most TCR sequence clusters were specific to one of the two donors. Two young, previously healthy adult volunteers, one female and one male, were included in the cohort. Longitudinal TCRalpha and TCRbeta repertoire sequencing tracked T-cell clones expanding and contracting after mild COVID-19 in a couple of donors. Overall results and qualifications from the work: Only a couple of mild cases were covered by the study, and larger cohorts that include severe cases with pre-infection samples were considered necessary. From day 15 to 85, contracting clones showed balanced CD4/CD8 phenotypes, whereas a second wave of clones that expanded from day 15 to 37 leaned towards CD4+. Contracting CD4+ clones turned up mainly in the CM and EM memory subsets, whereas EMRA was where CD8+ clones were enriched. SARS-CoV-2 specificity was not confirmed for the second-wave clones peaking on day 37. Some responding clones were detected in pre-infection memory, suggesting pre-existing cross-reactive memory T cells joined the SARS-CoV-2 response.

This clonotype was observed a handful of times. Its specific antigen is unknown. No much larger clone exists at a distance of one base, and base qualities are not known. Ficoll-Paque density gradient centrifugation was the method used to isolate PBMCs. Data came from an Illumina NovaSeq 6000. cDNA libraries for TCRalpha and TCRbeta were prepared by 5'RACE using constant-segment primers, with sample barcodes and unique molecular identifiers added. RNA was extracted from every sample with Trizol reagent. Amplification of the libraries took two PCR steps, and the second step added a second sample barcode plus Illumina TruSeq adapters. Libraries were sequenced on an Illumina NovaSeq with 2 x 150 bp paired-end reads. The paper's processing steps were these. Demultiplexing of reads and collapsing into UMI-guided consensus sequences were performed with migec v1.2.7. With mixcr v2.1.11, UMI consensuses were aligned to TRA and TRB V and J templates and assembled into clonotypes. A clonotype was counted as expanded or contracted only if both edgeR and NoisET called the change significant, with noise models trained on biological replicates. edgeR calls used a false discovery rate-adjusted p below 0.01 and a log2 fold-change threshold of 1. As an exploratory analysis of dynamics, PCA with hierarchical clustering was applied to max-normalized trajectories of the 1000 most abundant clonotypes. Each responding clone was given a CD4 or CD8 phenotype based on the CD4+ and CD8+ repertoires, which had been sequenced separately. TCRdb cleaned the public reads at Q25 with fastp, built clones with MiXCR and kept in-frame beta chains. CDR3 protein sequences are deduplicated, and each keeps its most common genes and DNA. The V and J calls were determined by TCRdb, not by the authors. Within this sample are 150,000 to 200,000 distinct CDR3 sequences, with 20% to 25% of them counted one time only. The ten biggest clones cover roughly 24% of the sample.

Input material: PBMCs or a T cell subset sorted from them (not recorded which). This TCR came from an adult woman who had mild COVID-19 (a few samples of this study predate the infection). The sample titles of this study are shuffled in the database, so cell type and time point are left out; the donor was told from shared clones.

The CDR3 reads CASNKPRNRGLYTIYF. The DNA is as follows: TGTGCCAGCAACAAACCGAGGAACAGGGGGCTATACACCATATATTTT. This receptor chain uses TRBV9 and TRBJ1-3; 9 junctional bases match TRBD1. From the cysteine up to the phenylalanine, the CDR3 has a length of 16 residues. The read is trimmed to its CDR3 DNA, 48 bases read in frame from base 1. V is pruned by 6 bases and J by 8 bases, leaving 15 bases of the junction without a gene match. The germline V gene sets CDR1 to SGDLS and CDR2 to YYNGEE.